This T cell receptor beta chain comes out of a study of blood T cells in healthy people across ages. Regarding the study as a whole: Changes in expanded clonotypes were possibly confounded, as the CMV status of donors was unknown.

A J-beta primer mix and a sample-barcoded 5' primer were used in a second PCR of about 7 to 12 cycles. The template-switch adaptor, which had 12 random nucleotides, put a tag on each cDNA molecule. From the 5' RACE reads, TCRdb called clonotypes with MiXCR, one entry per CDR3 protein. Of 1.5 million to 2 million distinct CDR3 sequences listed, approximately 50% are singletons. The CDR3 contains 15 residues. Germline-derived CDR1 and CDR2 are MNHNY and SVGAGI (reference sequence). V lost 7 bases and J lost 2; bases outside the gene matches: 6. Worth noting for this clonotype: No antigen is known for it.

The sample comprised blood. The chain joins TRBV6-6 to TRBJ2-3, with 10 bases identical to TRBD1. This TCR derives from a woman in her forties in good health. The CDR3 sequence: CASKETGGVTDTQYF. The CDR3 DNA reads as TGTGCCAGCAAAGAGACAGGGGGCGTCACAGATACGCAGTATTTT.